This T cell receptor beta chain was identified in a study of blood T cells in healthy people across ages. The study, taken as a whole, reports: Unknown donor CMV status possibly confounded expanded clonotype changes.

A second about 7 to 11 cycle PCR used barcoded and J-beta primers. With 12 random nucleotides, a template-switch adaptor tagged each individual cDNA molecule. A single record per CDR3 protein comes from TCRdb applying MiXCR to the 5' RACE reads. The data contain 800,000 to 950,000 distinct CDR3 sequences, about 29% of them singletons. This clonotype has only a few counts. Its antigen is not identified. Germline is not matched at one junction end, which may reflect a read error. Germline V lookup: CDR1 SEHNR, CDR2 FQNEAQ (reference sequence). The CDR3 has 14 residues. There were healthy Caucasian individuals from Russia, aged 6 to 90, serving as donors. Total RNA was extracted at no less than 5 micrograms per sample. These data were also filed under a second study, of T cells of mothers and their children.

Sequenced sample: blood. The TCR comes from a woman between 40 and 50 years old in good health. The gene calls are TRBV7-9 and TRBJ1-2; D unclear. The CDR3 coding sequence is TGTGCCGGCAGCTTAGCGACACAGTCGCATGGCTACACCTTC. Translated: CAGSLATQSHGYTF.